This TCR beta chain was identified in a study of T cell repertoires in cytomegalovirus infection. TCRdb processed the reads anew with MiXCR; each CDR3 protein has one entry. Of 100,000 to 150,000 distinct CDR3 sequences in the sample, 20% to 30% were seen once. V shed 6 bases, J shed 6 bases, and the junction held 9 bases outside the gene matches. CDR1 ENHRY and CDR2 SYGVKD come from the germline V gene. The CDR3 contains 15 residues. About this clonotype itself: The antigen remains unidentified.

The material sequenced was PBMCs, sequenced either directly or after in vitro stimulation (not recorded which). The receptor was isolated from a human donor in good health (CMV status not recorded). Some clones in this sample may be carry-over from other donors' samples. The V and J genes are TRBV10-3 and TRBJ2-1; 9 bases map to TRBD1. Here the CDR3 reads CAIRDRGGKSNEQFF. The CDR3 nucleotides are TGTGCCATCAGGGACAGGGGTGGTAAGAGCAATGAGCAGTTCTTC.